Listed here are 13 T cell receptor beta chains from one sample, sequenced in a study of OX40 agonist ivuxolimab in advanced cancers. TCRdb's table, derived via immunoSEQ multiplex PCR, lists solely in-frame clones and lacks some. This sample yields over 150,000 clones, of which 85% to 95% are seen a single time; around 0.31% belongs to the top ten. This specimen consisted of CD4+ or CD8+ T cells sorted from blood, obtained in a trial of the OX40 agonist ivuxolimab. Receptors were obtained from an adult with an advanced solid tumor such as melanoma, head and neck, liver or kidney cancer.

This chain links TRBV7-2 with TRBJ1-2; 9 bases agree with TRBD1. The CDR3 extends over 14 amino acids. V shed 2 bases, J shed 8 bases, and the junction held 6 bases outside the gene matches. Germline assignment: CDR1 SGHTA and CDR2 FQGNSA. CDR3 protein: CASSLRQGELGYTF. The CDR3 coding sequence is TGTGCCAGCAGCTTAAGACAGGGGGAGTTGGGCTACACCTTC.

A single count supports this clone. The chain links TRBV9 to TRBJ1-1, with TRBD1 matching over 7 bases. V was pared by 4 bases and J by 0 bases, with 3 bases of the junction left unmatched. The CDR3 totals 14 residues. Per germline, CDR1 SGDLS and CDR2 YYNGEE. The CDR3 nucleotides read TGTGCCAGCAGCCCTGGACAGGTGAACACTGAAGCTTTCTTT. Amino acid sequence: CASSPGQVNTEAFF.

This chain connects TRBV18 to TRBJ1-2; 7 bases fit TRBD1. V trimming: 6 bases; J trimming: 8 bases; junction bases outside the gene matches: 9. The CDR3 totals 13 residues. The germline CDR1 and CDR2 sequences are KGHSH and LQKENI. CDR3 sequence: CASSLDRVGGYTF. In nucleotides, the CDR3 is TGTGCCAGCTCCCTCGACAGGGTCGGAGGCTACACCTTC.

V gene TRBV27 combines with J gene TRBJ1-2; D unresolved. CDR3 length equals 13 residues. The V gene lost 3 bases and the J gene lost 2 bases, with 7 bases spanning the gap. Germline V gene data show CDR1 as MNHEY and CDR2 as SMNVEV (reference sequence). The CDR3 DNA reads TGTGCCAGCAGTTTGACGGTGAACTATGGCTACACCTTC. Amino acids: CASSLTVNYGYTF.

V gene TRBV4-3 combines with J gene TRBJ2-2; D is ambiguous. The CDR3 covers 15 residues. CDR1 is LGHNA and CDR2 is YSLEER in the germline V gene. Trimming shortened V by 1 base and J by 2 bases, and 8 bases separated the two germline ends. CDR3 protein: CASSQVNTNTGELFF. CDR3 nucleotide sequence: TGCGCCAGCAGCCAAGTAAATACAAACACCGGGGAGCTGTTTTTT.

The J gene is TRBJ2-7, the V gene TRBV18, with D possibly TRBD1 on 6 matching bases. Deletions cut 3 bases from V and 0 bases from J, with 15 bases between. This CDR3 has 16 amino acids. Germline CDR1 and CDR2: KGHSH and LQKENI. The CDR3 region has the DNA TGTGCCAGCTCACCCCCATGGGGGCGGAGCTCCTACGAGCAGTACTTC. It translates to CASSPPWGRSSYEQYF.

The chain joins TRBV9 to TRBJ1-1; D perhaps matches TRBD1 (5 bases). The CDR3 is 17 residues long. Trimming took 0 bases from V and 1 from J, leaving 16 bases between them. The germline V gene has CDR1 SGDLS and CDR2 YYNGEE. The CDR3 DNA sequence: TGTGCCAGCAGCGTAGCTATAGGGGACGCTGGGAACACTGAAGCTTTCTTT. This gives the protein CASSVAIGDAGNTEAFF.

The chain's CDR3 is CASSVGGLMNTEAFF. The CDR3 coding sequence is TGTGCCAGCAGCGTAGGGGGGCTCATGAACACTGAAGCTTTCTTT. The chain has TRBV9 and TRBJ1-1, with D possibly being TRBD1 (6 bases). V was cut by 0 bases and J by 0 bases, with 9 bases left in between. Germline lookup yields CDR1 SGDLS and CDR2 YYNGEE. The CDR3 has 15 amino acids.

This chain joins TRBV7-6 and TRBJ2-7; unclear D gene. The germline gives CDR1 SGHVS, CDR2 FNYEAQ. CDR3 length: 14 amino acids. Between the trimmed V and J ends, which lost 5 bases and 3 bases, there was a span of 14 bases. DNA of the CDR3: TGTGCCAGCAGCGCCATGGTGGGGTTCTACGAGCAGTACTTC. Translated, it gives CASSAMVGFYEQYF. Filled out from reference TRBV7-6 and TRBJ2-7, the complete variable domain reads GAGVSQSPRYKVTKRGQDVALRCDPISGHVSLYWYRQALGQGPEFLTYFNYEAQQDKSGLPNDRFSAERPEGSISTLTIQRTEQRDSAMYRCASSAMVGFYEQYFGPGTRLTVT.

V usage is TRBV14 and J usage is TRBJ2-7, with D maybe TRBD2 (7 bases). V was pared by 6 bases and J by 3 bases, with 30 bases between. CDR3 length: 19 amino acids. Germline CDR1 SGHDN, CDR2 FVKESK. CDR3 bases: TGTGCCAGCAGACCCGCCGGGGGGCGGATCGCTATTAAAAGCTACGAGCAGTACTTC. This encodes CASRPAGGRIAIKSYEQYF.

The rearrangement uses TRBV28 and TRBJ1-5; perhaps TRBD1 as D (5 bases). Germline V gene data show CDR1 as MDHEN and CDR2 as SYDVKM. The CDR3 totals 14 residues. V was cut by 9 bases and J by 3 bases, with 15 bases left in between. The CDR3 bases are TGTGCCAGTTGGGGGGGAGACTACAATCAGCCCCAGCATTTT. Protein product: CASWGGDYNQPQHF.

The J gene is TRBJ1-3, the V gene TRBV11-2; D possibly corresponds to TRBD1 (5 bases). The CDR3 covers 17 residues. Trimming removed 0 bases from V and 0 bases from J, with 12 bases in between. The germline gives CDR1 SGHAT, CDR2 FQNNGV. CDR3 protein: CASSLEHLGGSGNTIYF. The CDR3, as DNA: TGTGCCAGCAGCTTAGAGCACCTCGGGGGCTCTGGAAACACCATATATTTT.

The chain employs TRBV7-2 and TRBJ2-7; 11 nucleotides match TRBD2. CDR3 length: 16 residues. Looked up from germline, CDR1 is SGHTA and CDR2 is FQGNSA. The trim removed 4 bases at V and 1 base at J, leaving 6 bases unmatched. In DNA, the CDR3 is TGTGCCAGCAGCTCTACTAGCGGGAGCAAATCCTACGAGCAGTACTTC. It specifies CASSSTSGSKSYEQYF.